This T cell receptor (beta chain) was recovered during a study of Ad26.COV2.S vaccination and SARS-CoV-2 variants. Overall study context: Participants got Ad26.COV2.S intramuscularly, once or twice 56 days apart.

Remarks on this clone: Its antigen is currently unknown.

The table came from immunoSEQ multiplex PCR; TCRdb's copy has only in-frame clones and leaves some out. Of about 350,000 clones in the sample, about 88% were seen once. From germline, CDR1 is GTSNPN and CDR2 SVGIG (reference sequence). The CDR3 is 16 amino acids. Trimming removed 2 bases at V and 0 bases at J, with 11 bases between. Study observations and caveats: It was found that vaccine and placebo recipients had similar non-spike TCR breadth. The breadth of spike-specific CD8+ and CD4+ T cell responses after vaccination was reportedly substantial.

As for treatment: roughly 18 received Ad26.COV2.S at low or high dose, single or two shots; about 5 received placebo; per-sample allocation not given. Vaccine and placebo recipients were sampled on day 63 after the first injection. Vaccination employed an Ad26 vector expressing the Wuhan-strain SARS-CoV-2 spike. The source was peripheral blood, collected in a trial of Ad26.COV2.S vaccine versus placebo. This receptor was identified in a person aged 18-60 years who received the Ad26.COV2.S COVID-19 vaccine or a placebo. This chain uses TRBV30 with TRBJ2-6; D ambiguous. CDR3 in DNA: TGTGCCTGGAGTTGGTCAGTAACCTCTGGGGCCAACGTCCTGACTTTC. It encodes CAWSWSVTSGANVLTF.